A selection of T cell receptor beta chains follows, all from one sample in a study of T cells in Graves' hyperthyroidism and ophthalmopathy. TCRdb re-derived calls from the multiplex PCR reads in MiXCR, one entry per CDR3 protein. The table lists some 400,000 distinct CDR3 sequences, about 18% of them singletons. The sample comprised blood. The receptors were gathered from a woman aged 18-29 years with Graves' hyperthyroidism. Both conserved end residues are part of each CDR3. A D gene is named only where the DNA matches it firmly. Rows may omit the clone size; those that give it use once, few, many or a size class.

j_call	clone_size	v_call	d_call	cdr3_nt	cdr3_aa
TRBJ1-1	many	TRBV28	TRBD1	TGTGCCAGCAGTCCCGGGACAGGAGAAGCTTTCTTT	CASSPGTGEAFF
TRBJ1-1	-	TRBV9	-	TGTGCCAGCAGCGTACAGGGTGGCACTGAAGCTTTCTTT	CASSVQGGTEAFF
TRBJ2-7	many	TRBV6-1	TRBD1	TGTGCCAGCAGGGCACCGGGACAGGGGGCCTACGAGCAGTACTTC	CASRAPGQGAYEQYF
TRBJ2-5	few	TRBV18	TRBD2	TGTGCCAGCTCACCAACCCTAGCGGGGGCCCAAGAGACCCAGTACTTC	CASSPTLAGAQETQYF
TRBJ2-7	few	TRBV4-1	TRBD2	TGCGCCAGCAGCCAAGACACTAGCGGGGGGGCCTACGAGCAGTACTTC	CASSQDTSGGAYEQYF
TRBJ2-5	many	TRBV24-1	TRBD1	TGTGCCACCAGTGAGCCTACAGGGGGCAAAGAGACCCAGTACTTC	CATSEPTGGKETQYF
TRBJ2-7	-	TRBV3-1	TRBD2	TGTGCCAGCAGCCAAGGACTAGCGGGGTTCTCCTACGAGCAGTACTTC	CASSQGLAGFSYEQYF
TRBJ1-1	-	TRBV28	-	TGTGCCAGCAGTTTAGGGAGGCAGAACACTGAAGCTTTCTTT	CASSLGRQNTEAFF
TRBJ1-5	many	TRBV5-6	-	TGTGCCAGCAGCTTGTGGATATATAGCAATCAGCCCCAGCATTTT	CASSLWIYSNQPQHF
TRBJ2-7	many	TRBV30	-	TGTGCCTGGAGTACGAAGAACAGGTACGCCTACGAGCAGTACTTC	CAWSTKNRYAYEQYF
TRBJ1-2	many	TRBV29-1	-	TGCAGCGTCCTGGACAGTTACTATGGCTACACCTTC	CSVLDSYYGYTF
TRBJ1-2	-	TRBV4-1	-	TGCGCCAGCAGCCCCGTGGTAAGGGGAAAGGGATCCTATGGCTACACCTTC	CASSPVVRGKGSYGYTF
TRBJ2-5	many	TRBV9	TRBD2	TGTGCCAGCAGCGTAGGGGATAGCGGGGGAGCTAGGGGAGAGACCCAGTACTTC	CASSVGDSGGARGETQYF
TRBJ2-5	-	TRBV12-3/TRBV12-4	-	TGTGCCAGCAACAAAGGCCCCCCGGGCAGGGAGACCCAGTACTTC	CASNKGPPGRETQYF
TRBJ2-7	-	TRBV11-2	-	TGTGCCAGCAGCAGAGACTTGCTTGCCTACGGGCGGTACTTC	CASSRDLLAYGRYF
TRBJ2-2	many	TRBV6-2/TRBV6-3	TRBD2	TGTGCCAGCGGCGCAACACTAGCGGGGGCCTCGAACACCGGGGAGCTGTTTTTT	CASGATLAGASNTGELFF
TRBJ2-7	few	TRBV7-6	-	TGTGCCAGCAGCTTAACCGACTCCGTCTCCTTCGAGCAGTACTTC	CASSLTDSVSFEQYF